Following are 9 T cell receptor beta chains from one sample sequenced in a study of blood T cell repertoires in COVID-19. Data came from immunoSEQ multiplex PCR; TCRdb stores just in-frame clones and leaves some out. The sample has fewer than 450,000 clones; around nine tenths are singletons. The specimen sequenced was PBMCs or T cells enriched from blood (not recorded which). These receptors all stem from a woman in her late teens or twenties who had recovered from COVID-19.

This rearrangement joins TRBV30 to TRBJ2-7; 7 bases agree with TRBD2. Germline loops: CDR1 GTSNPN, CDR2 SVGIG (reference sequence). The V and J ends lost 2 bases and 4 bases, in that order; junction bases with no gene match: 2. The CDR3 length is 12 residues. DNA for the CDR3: TGTGCCTGGAGTTTGGGGGGGTACGAGCAGTACTTC. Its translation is CAWSLGGYEQYF.

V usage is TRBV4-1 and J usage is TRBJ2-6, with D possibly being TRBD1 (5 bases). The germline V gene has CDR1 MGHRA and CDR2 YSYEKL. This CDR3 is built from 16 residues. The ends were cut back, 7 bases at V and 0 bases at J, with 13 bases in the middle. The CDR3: CASTSDRDSGANVLTF. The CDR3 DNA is TGCGCCAGCACTTCTGACAGAGACTCTGGGGCCAACGTCCTGACTTTC.

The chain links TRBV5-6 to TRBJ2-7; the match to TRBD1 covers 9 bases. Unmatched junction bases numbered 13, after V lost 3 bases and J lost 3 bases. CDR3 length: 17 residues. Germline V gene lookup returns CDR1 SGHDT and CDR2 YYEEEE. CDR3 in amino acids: CASSSSREGQGYYEQYF. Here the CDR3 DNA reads TGTGCCAGCAGCTCCAGCCGCGAGGGACAGGGCTACTACGAGCAGTACTTC.

Here the CDR3 reads CASSLGQGDRNEQFF. CDR3 nucleotides: TGTGCCAGCAGCTTGGGACAGGGGGACAGAAATGAGCAGTTCTTC. The rearrangement joins TRBV5-6 to TRBJ2-1; TRBD1 matches 9 bases. The J segment lost 7 bases and the V segment lost 0 bases, leaving 5 bases of the junction unmatched. This CDR3 has 15 amino acids. CDR1 and CDR2 (germline): SGHDT, YYEEEE.

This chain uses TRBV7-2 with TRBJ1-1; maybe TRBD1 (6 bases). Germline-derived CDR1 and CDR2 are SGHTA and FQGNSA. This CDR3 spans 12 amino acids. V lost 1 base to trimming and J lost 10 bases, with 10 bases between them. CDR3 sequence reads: CASSLGQGSAFF. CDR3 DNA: TGTGCCAGCAGCTTAGGCCAGGGGTCAGCTTTCTTT.

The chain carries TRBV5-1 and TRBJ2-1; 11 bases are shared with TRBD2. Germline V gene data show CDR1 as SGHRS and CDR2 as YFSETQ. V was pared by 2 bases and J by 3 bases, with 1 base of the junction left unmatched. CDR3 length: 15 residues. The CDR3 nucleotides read TGCGCCAGCAGCTTTAGCGGGGGGGACTACAATGAGCAGTTCTTC. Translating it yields CASSFSGGDYNEQFF. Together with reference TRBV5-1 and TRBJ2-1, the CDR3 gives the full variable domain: KAGVTQTPRYLIKTRGQQVTLSCSPISGHRSVSWYQQTPGQGLQFLFEYFSETQRNKGNFPGRFSGRQFSNSRSEMNVSTLELGDSALYLCASSFSGGDYNEQFFGPGTRLTVL.

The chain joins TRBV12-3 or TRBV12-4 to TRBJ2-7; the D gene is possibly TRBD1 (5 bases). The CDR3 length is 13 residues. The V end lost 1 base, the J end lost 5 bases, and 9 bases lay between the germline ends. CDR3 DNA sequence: TGTGCCAGCAGTTTAGGGGGCTGGAACGAGCAGTACTTC. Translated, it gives CASSLGGWNEQYF.

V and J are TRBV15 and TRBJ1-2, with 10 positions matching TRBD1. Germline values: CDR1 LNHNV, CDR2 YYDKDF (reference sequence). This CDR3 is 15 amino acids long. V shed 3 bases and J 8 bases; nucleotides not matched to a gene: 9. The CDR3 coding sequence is TGTGCCACCAGCAGGAGGGGACAGGGGACCGAAGGCTACACCTTC. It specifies CATSRRGQGTEGYTF.

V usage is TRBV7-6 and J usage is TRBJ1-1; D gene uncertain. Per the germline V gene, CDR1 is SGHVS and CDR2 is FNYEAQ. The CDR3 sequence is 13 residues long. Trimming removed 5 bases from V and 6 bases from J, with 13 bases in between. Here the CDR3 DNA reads TGTGCCAGCAGCATCGGCGGGGAAGCTGAAGCTTTCTTT. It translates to CASSIGGEAEAFF.